The 17 T cell receptor beta chains in this list originate from one sample, sequenced in a study of cytomegalovirus exposure and HLA in healthy donors. Researchers ran the PCR with 60 Vbeta and 13 Jbeta primers. TCRdb keeps only in-frame clones here, not all; method: immunoSEQ multiplex PCR. The sample shows more than 90,000 clones, approximately 77% of them seen only once. Input material: PBMCs. These receptors were collected from a man aged 50 or older in good health and CMV-seropositive.

The chain couples TRBV23-1 to TRBJ1-6; D is unclear. TRBV23-1 is reported as an ORF; its role is uncertain. CDR3 length: 14 amino acids. V lost 3 bases to trimming and J lost 11 bases, with 14 bases between them. CDR3 region: CASSHPSRGTPLHF. DNA of the CDR3: TGCGCCAGCAGTCATCCATCCCGGGGTACACCCCTCCACTTT.

This chain joins TRBV5-1 and TRBJ2-1, with D possibly TRBD2 on 7 matching bases. This CDR3 contains 16 residues. V was pared by 3 bases and J by 7 bases, with 20 bases between. Germline V lookup: CDR1 SGHRS, CDR2 YFSETQ. The DNA for the CDR3 is TGCGCCAGCAGCTGGGGAGGGGGAAGACCGCGTAATGAGCAGTTCTTC. Protein sequence: CASSWGGGRPRNEQFF. The full variable domain, rest sourced from reference TRBV5-1 and TRBJ2-1, is KAGVTQTPRYLIKTRGQQVTLSCSPISGHRSVSWYQQTPGQGLQFLFEYFSETQRNKGNFPGRFSGRQFSNSRSEMNVSTLELGDSALYLCASSWGGGRPRNEQFFGPGTRLTVL.

The CDR3 region has the DNA TGTGCCAGTTATACAGGGAACACCGGGGAGCTGTTTTTT. Its translation: CASYTGNTGELFF. The chain employs TRBV7-9 and TRBJ2-2, with D perhaps TRBD1 (5 bases). Germline-derived CDR1 and CDR2 are SEHNR and FQNEAQ (reference sequence). Trimming removed 9 bases from V and 1 base from J, with 9 bases in between. This CDR3 region has 13 residues. Using reference TRBV7-9 and TRBJ2-2 for the parts outside the CDR3, the full variable domain is DTGVSQNPRHKITKRGQNVTFRCDPISEHNRLYWYRQTLGQGPEFLTYFQNEAQLEKSRLLSDRFSAERPKGSFSTLEIQRTEQGDSAMYLCASYTGNTGELFFGEGSRLTVL.

This clone was detected only once. The V and J genes are TRBV10-3 and TRBJ2-3; TRBD1 might be the D (5 bases). The CDR3 length is 13 residues. Per the germline V gene, CDR1 is ENHRY and CDR2 is SYGVKD. V gave up 4 bases and J gave up 1 base, with 6 bases separating them. The CDR3 reads CAISGGGTDTQYF. For the CDR3, the DNA is TGTGCCATCAGTGGGGGCGGCACAGATACGCAGTATTTT.

The chain joins TRBV6-6 to TRBJ2-7; the match to TRBD2 covers 7 bases. Losses at the gene ends were 5 bases for V and 3 bases for J; bases not matched to a gene: 7. Germline assignment: CDR1 MNHNY and CDR2 SVGAGI (reference sequence). This CDR3 is built from 14 residues. This CDR3 reads CASSGSGVSYEQYF. The CDR3 DNA reads as TGTGCCAGCAGTGGCAGCGGGGTAAGCTACGAGCAGTACTTC.

The chain couples TRBV15 to TRBJ2-5; D is possibly TRBD2 (6 bases). Looked up from germline, CDR1 is LNHNV and CDR2 is YYDKDF (reference sequence). The germline V and J ends were trimmed by 5 bases and 11 bases, with 12 bases remaining between them. This CDR3 is built from 11 residues. CDR3 residues: CATSRMGRQYF. In DNA, the CDR3 is TGTGCCACCAGCCGAATGGGGAGGCAGTACTTC.

This clone showed up just once. The chain joins TRBV6-1 to TRBJ2-2; 7 nucleotides align to TRBD2. CDR1 and CDR2 from the germline V gene are MNHNS and SASEGT. V lost 4 bases and J lost 0; bases outside the gene matches: 5. The CDR3 extends over 16 amino acids. CDR3 in amino acids: CASSGGGGANTGELFF. The CDR3 bases are TGTGCCAGCAGTGGGGGTGGGGGGGCGAACACCGGGGAGCTGTTTTTT.

The genes are TRBV4-2 and TRBJ2-5, with a possible D match to TRBD1 (6 bases). The J call may be mistaken, given a closer DNA end match to TRBJ2-7. The CDR3 totals 14 residues. Germline V CDR1 and CDR2: LGHNA, YNFKEQ. CDR3 region: CASSHPGQSNEQYF. CDR3 DNA: TGTGCCAGCAGCCACCCAGGACAGAGTAACGAGCAGTACTTC.

The chain carries TRBV5-1 and TRBJ2-7; 12 nucleotides match TRBD2. The CDR3 contains 14 residues. Germline V gives CDR1 SGHRS, CDR2 YFSETQ. J was trimmed by 3 bases and V by 4 bases; bases with no gene match: 2. The CDR3 spells CASSPSGGDYEQYF. The DNA for the CDR3 is TGCGCCAGCAGCCCTAGCGGGGGGGACTACGAGCAGTACTTC. The full variable domain, completed using reference TRBV5-1 and TRBJ2-7, is KAGVTQTPRYLIKTRGQQVTLSCSPISGHRSVSWYQQTPGQGLQFLFEYFSETQRNKGNFPGRFSGRQFSNSRSEMNVSTLELGDSALYLCASSPSGGDYEQYFGPGTRLTVT.

The chain combines TRBV5-6 with TRBJ1-1; D is undetermined. The CDR3 sequence is 15 residues long. V lost 4 bases to trimming and J lost 5 bases, with 18 bases between them. Germline V gives CDR1 SGHDT, CDR2 YYEEEE. The CDR3 DNA reads TGTGCCAGCAGCACACAATCGTCCCGAGGGACTGAAGCTTTCTTT. Amino acids: CASSTQSSRGTEAFF.

The rearrangement joins TRBV5-4 to TRBJ2-5; 7 bases match TRBD1. Germline V lookup: CDR1 SGHNT, CDR2 YYREEE (reference sequence). V lost 0 bases and J lost 2; bases outside the gene matches: 4. The CDR3 covers 15 residues. For the CDR3, the DNA is TGTGCCAGCAGCTTGGTACAGGGGCTACAAGAGACCCAGTACTTC. It is translated as CASSLVQGLQETQYF.

The CDR3 coding sequence is TGTGCCAGCAGTCCCTCCTCAAACAAGAGGGACACTGAAGCTTTCTTT. This translates into CASSPSSNKRDTEAFF. The chain joins TRBV28 to TRBJ1-1, with no clear D. Trimming left V 5 bases short and J 3 bases short, with 19 bases between. Germline loops: CDR1 MDHEN, CDR2 SYDVKM. The CDR3 covers 16 residues.

This rearrangement joins TRBV5-1 to TRBJ2-5; TRBD1 matches 9 bases. V shed 4 bases and J 5 bases; nucleotides not matched to a gene: 9. This CDR3 region has 15 residues. Germline lookup yields CDR1 SGHRS and CDR2 YFSETQ. DNA for the CDR3: TGCGCCAGCAGCAGCACAGGGGGCGCGGGGGAGACCCAGTACTTC. Its protein product is CASSSTGGAGETQYF.

The gene calls are TRBV4-1 and TRBJ1-2; D perhaps matches TRBD1 (6 bases). V was shortened by 1 base and J by 8 bases, with 14 bases between the two germline ends. This CDR3 spans 14 amino acids. The germline CDR1 and CDR2 sequences are MGHRA and YSYEKL. The CDR3 DNA follows: TGCGCCAGCAGCCAAGTTGGACAGCTATTGGGCTACACCTTC. Residues: CASSQVGQLLGYTF.

The chain recombines TRBV28 with TRBJ1-2; no firm D call. Trimming shortened V by 3 bases and J by 8 bases, and 7 bases separated the two germline ends. Germline loops: CDR1 MDHEN, CDR2 SYDVKM. There are 11 residues in the CDR3. The CDR3 nucleotides are TGTGCCAGCAGTTTTGGGAGAGGCTACACCTTC. Protein sequence: CASSFGRGYTF.

The gene calls are TRBV30 and TRBJ2-3; D is unclear. Trimming left V 0 bases short and J 5 bases short, with 3 bases between. Looked up from germline, CDR1 is GTSNPN and CDR2 is SVGIG (reference sequence). The CDR3 loop spans 11 amino acids. CDR3 bases: TGTGCCTGGAGTGTTAGAGATACGCAGTATTTT. As protein: CAWSVRDTQYF.

The rearrangement uses TRBV15 and TRBJ2-2; TRBD2 is a possible D gene (7 bases). V was trimmed by 0 bases and J by 2 bases, leaving 13 bases between them. Germline CDR1 and CDR2: LNHNV and YYDKDF (reference sequence). The CDR3 extends over 17 amino acids. CDR3 amino acids: CATSRDSGGLNTGELFF. CDR3 DNA sequence: TGTGCCACCAGCAGAGATTCCGGGGGGCTCAACACCGGGGAGCTGTTTTTT.